This TCR beta chain was profiled in a study of sequential checkpoint blockade in melanoma. Study context: After both sequences, patients received maintenance nivolumab.

Specified treatment: randomized to nivolumab then ipilimumab (arm A) or the reverse (arm B). Assay: immunoSEQ multiplex PCR; the TCRdb copy retains only in-frame clones and omits some. Among around 6,000 clones listed, under 25% were seen once. The V gene lost 5 bases and the J gene lost 9 bases, with 26 bases spanning the gap. The CDR3 contains 17 residues. CDR1 and CDR2 from the germline V gene are KGHSH and LQKENI. The sample consisted of tumor tissue (inferred from file names), taken from a patient given nivolumab and ipilimumab in sequence. The V gene is TRBV18, the J gene TRBJ1-5, with D possibly TRBD1 on 6 matching bases. The receptor was derived from a human donor with melanoma. The DNA for the CDR3 is TGTGCCAGCTCATCAACGACAGGCCGATTGGGGGGTGGGCCCCAGCATTTT. Protein sequence: CASSSTTGRLGGGPQHF.